This entry features one T cell receptor beta chain sequence. After extraction with the RNeasy kit, about 0.45 to 1 ug of the RNA was reverse transcribed using random hexamers. Using its own MiXCR run on the immunoSEQ multiplex PCR reads, TCRdb lists one record per CDR3 protein. The sample comprises roughly 150,000 distinct CDR3 sequences, approximately 96% of which are singletons, and roughly 0.15% rests with the top ten. The data derive from a study of CD8 T cells in Susac syndrome. Looking at the study overall: At the time of blood draw, patients with Susac syndrome were therapy-naive, receiving corticosteroids, or receiving intravenous immunoglobulin alone.

CDR1 is MNHNY, CDR2 SVGAGI, per germline (reference sequence). The CDR3 covers 13 residues. V lost 8 bases and J 2 bases, leaving 9 bases between the germline ends. Specimen: CD4+ T cells from PBMCs. The receptor was isolated from a human donor with Susac syndrome. This chain uses TRBV6-6 with TRBJ2-2; D ambiguous. CDR3 DNA sequence: TGTGCCAGCCTTGGGGAAAACACCGGGGAGCTGTTTTTT. Its translation is CASLGENTGELFF.